A selection of T cell receptor beta chains follows, all from one sample in a study of cytomegalovirus exposure and HLA in healthy donors. Sequencing used immunoSEQ multiplex PCR; TCRdb keeps in-frame clones, though not all of them. Of 85,000 to 120,000 clones listed, approximately 80% were seen once; the top ten hold around 3.4%. The source material was PBMCs. These receptors came from a man aged 55-75 years in good health and CMV-seronegative. The CDR3 runs from the conserved cysteine through the conserved F or W. A D gene is named only where the DNA matches it firmly. Some rows mark clone size as missing; the rest say once, few, many or name a class of expanded clone.

size: .
J: TRBJ1-5
D: .
V: TRBV28
DNA: TGTGCCAGCAGTTTACTTAATCAGCCCCAGCATTTT
CDR3: CASSLLNQPQHF

size: few
J: TRBJ1-1
D: .
V: TRBV7-2
DNA: TGTGCCAGCAGCTTGTCCAGGGTCCTTAGCACTGAAGCTTTCTTT
CDR3: CASSLSRVLSTEAFF

size: few
J: TRBJ2-5
D: .
V: TRBV2
DNA: TGTGCCAGCAGTGAAGTAGGGGGGGGCCAAGAGACCCAGTACTTC
CDR3: CASSEVGGGQETQYF

size: .
J: TRBJ1-6
D: .
V: TRBV15
DNA: TGTGCCACCAGCAGAGAAAAGGACAGTTATTCACCCCTCCACTTT
CDR3: CATSREKDSYSPLHF

size: many
J: TRBJ2-3
D: TRBD1
V: TRBV5-8
DNA: TGTGCCAGCAGCGCCCGGGACAGGGGGCGCCCCGCAGATACGCAGTATTTT
CDR3: CASSARDRGRPADTQYF

size: .
J: TRBJ2-5
D: TRBD1
V: TRBV5-1
DNA: TGCGCCAGCAGCTTACAGGGGGAGACCCAGTACTTC
CDR3: CASSLQGETQYF

size: .
J: TRBJ2-4
D: .
V: TRBV6-6
DNA: TGTGCCAGCAGTTACCGTCAGGGCTACATTCAGTACTTC
CDR3: CASSYRQGYIQYF

size: .
J: TRBJ1-4
D: .
V: TRBV6-1
DNA: TGTGCCAGCAGTGAAGCTCTCCGGGGGGAACTGTTTTTT
CDR3: CASSEALRGELFF

size: few
J: TRBJ2-7
D: TRBD1
V: TRBV7-8
DNA: TGTGCCAGCAGCTTAGTAGGACAGGGGAGATTGTACGAGCAGTACTTC
CDR3: CASSLVGQGRLYEQYF

size: .
J: TRBJ2-2
D: TRBD2
V: TRBV11-1
DNA: TGTGCCAGCAGCTCGGGACTAGCTCGGCCCACCGGGGAGCTGTTTTTT
CDR3: CASSSGLARPTGELFF

size: .
J: TRBJ2-3
D: .
V: TRBV4-3
DNA: TGCGCCAGCAGCCTAAACAGGGATACGCAGTATTTT
CDR3: CASSLNRDTQYF

size: .
J: TRBJ2-2
D: .
V: TRBV28
DNA: TGTGCCAGCAGTAAGGGGGTTCCGAACACCGGGGAGCTGTTTTTT
CDR3: CASSKGVPNTGELFF

size: .
J: TRBJ1-5
D: TRBD1
V: TRBV5-1
DNA: TGCGCCAGCAGCTTGGGGACAGGGGAGAATCAGCCCCAGCATTTT
CDR3: CASSLGTGENQPQHF

size: .
J: TRBJ1-2
D: .
V: TRBV6-1
DNA: TGTGCCAGCAGCGGGGGGGGCGCCTATCCCTATGGCTACACCTTC
CDR3: CASSGGGAYPYGYTF

size: .
J: TRBJ1-2
D: .
V: TRBV29-1
DNA: TGCAGCGTTGAAGATCGGGGATACTATGGCTACACCTTC
CDR3: CSVEDRGYYGYTF

size: .
J: TRBJ1-1
D: .
V: TRBV20-1
DNA: TGCAGTGCGGAGAGGTTTGAAAGAGCTTTCTTT
CDR3: CSAERFERAFF

size: few
J: TRBJ1-2
D: TRBD1
V: TRBV30
DNA: TGTGCCTGGGCAGGGGGCGTAACTAACTATGGCTACACCTTC
CDR3: CAWAGGVTNYGYTF

size: .
J: TRBJ2-5
D: TRBD1
V: TRBV5-6
DNA: TGTGCCAGCAGCTTAGGGGGACAGGGGGTAGAGACCCAGTACTTC
CDR3: CASSLGGQGVETQYF

size: few
J: TRBJ2-3
D: .
V: TRBV5-1
DNA: TGCGCCAGCCGACCTCAGGCAGGGTCGACAGATACGCAGTATTTT
CDR3: CASRPQAGSTDTQYF

size: few
J: TRBJ1-6
D: .
V: TRBV5-4
DNA: TGTGCCAGCAGCCCTCGACAGGCCGAACATTCACCCCTCCACTTT
CDR3: CASSPRQAEHSPLHF

size: .
J: TRBJ2-6
D: .
V: TRBV5-1
DNA: TGCGCCAGCAGATCGGCCGGGACTCCGACCAACGTCCTGACTTTC
CDR3: CASRSAGTPTNVLTF

size: .
J: TRBJ1-4
D: TRBD1
V: TRBV19
DNA: TGTGCCAGTAGTATAGAACCCCCCGACAGGGTCGGAAAACTGTTTTTT
CDR3: CASSIEPPDRVGKLFF

size: once
J: TRBJ1-3
D: .
V: TRBV7-9
DNA: TGTGCCAGCAGCTTAGGAGGCTCTGGAAACACCATATATTTT
CDR3: CASSLGGSGNTIYF

size: .
J: TRBJ1-2
D: .
V: TRBV11-2
DNA: TGTGCCAGCAGCTTAGATCCTACAGGAAAATACTATGGCTACACCTTC
CDR3: CASSLDPTGKYYGYTF

size: once
J: TRBJ2-3
D: TRBD1
V: TRBV5-5
DNA: TGTGCCAGCAGCTTACAGGGGGCTGGCACAGATACGCAGTATTTT
CDR3: CASSLQGAGTDTQYF

size: .
J: TRBJ1-1
D: TRBD1
V: TRBV5-5
DNA: TGTGCCAGCAGCTTGGACGTGACAGGGGTCACTGAAGCTTTCTTT
CDR3: CASSLDVTGVTEAFF

size: once
J: TRBJ2-5
D: .
V: TRBV9
DNA: TGTGCCAGCAGCGTCCACATACAAGAGACCCAGTACTTC
CDR3: CASSVHIQETQYF

size: .
J: TRBJ1-1
D: TRBD1
V: TRBV5-1
DNA: TGCGCCAGCAGCTTGCCAACAGGGGTACAGGGTGAAGCTTTCTTT
CDR3: CASSLPTGVQGEAFF

size: .
J: TRBJ2-2
D: .
V: TRBV6-5
DNA: TGTGCCAGCAGTCCCACGAGGGCGAACACCGGGGAGCTGTTTTTT
CDR3: CASSPTRANTGELFF

size: .
J: TRBJ1-1
D: .
V: TRBV20-1
DNA: TGCAGTGCTAGGGGCGGGTCTTCAGCTTTCTTT
CDR3: CSARGGSSAFF

size: once
J: TRBJ2-1
D: TRBD2
V: TRBV5-1
DNA: TGCGCCAGCAGCCTCGAGCGGGGGGGCAATGAGCAGTTCTTC
CDR3: CASSLERGGNEQFF

size: .
J: TRBJ2-1
D: .
V: TRBV9
DNA: TGTGCCAGCAGCGTAGAAGTAGGGGGTAGAGGTCTGCAGTTCTTC
CDR3: CASSVEVGGRGLQFF

size: .
J: TRBJ2-3
D: .
V: TRBV7-8
DNA: TGTGCCAGCAGCCCACGCCTTCCGGGGGGAGGGGGGGCGCAGTATTTT
CDR3: CASSPRLPGGGGAQYF

size: .
J: TRBJ2-3
D: TRBD2
V: TRBV9
DNA: TGTGCCAGCAGCCCACTAGCGGGGGAGAGCACAGATACGCAGTATTTT
CDR3: CASSPLAGESTDTQYF

size: .
J: TRBJ1-2
D: TRBD1
V: TRBV6-6
DNA: TGTGCCTCCCAGGACAGGGCAGAGATTACGGGAGGCTACACCTTC
CDR3: CASQDRAEITGGYTF

size: .
J: TRBJ1-6
D: TRBD1
V: TRBV30
DNA: TGTGCCCGGAGTCCCAGGGGGAATTCACCCCTCCACTTT
CDR3: CARSPRGNSPLHF

size: .
J: TRBJ1-5
D: TRBD1
V: TRBV15
DNA: TGTGCCACCAGGGGACAGGGACCGCAGCCCCAGCATTTT
CDR3: CATRGQGPQPQHF

size: .
J: TRBJ2-3
D: .
V: TRBV18
DNA: TGTGCCAGCTCAACTAGGAGCGATACGCAGTATTTT
CDR3: CASSTRSDTQYF

size: .
J: TRBJ1-6
D: .
V: TRBV7-9
DNA: TGTGCCAGCAGCTTAGATGGTCGGTCCAATTCACCCCTCCACTTT
CDR3: CASSLDGRSNSPLHF

size: .
J: TRBJ2-5
D: .
V: TRBV13
DNA: TGTGCCAGCAGCTTAATAAGCGCTCAAGAGACCCAGTACTTC
CDR3: CASSLISAQETQYF

size: .
J: TRBJ2-1
D: TRBD1
V: TRBV29-1
DNA: TGCAGCGTTGAACTGGGACAGGGGATTTCTTACAATGAGCAGTTCTTC
CDR3: CSVELGQGISYNEQFF

size: .
J: TRBJ2-5
D: .
V: TRBV11-3
DNA: TGTGCCAGCAGCCAGAGGGAGTCGGAGACCCAGTACTTC
CDR3: CASSQRESETQYF

size: .
J: TRBJ1-4
D: .
V: TRBV6-5
DNA: TGTGCCAGCAGTAGGACGGGAGGAGGAAAACTGTTTTTT
CDR3: CASSRTGGGKLFF

size: .
J: TRBJ1-2
D: .
V: TRBV6-5
DNA: TGTGCCAGCAGCAACCGCGGGGGCCCGGACTATGGCTACACCTTC
CDR3: CASSNRGGPDYGYTF

size: .
J: TRBJ2-5
D: TRBD1
V: TRBV7-2
DNA: TGTGCCAGCAGCTTAAGACCTCGGACAGGTGGAGAGACCCAGTACTTC
CDR3: CASSLRPRTGGETQYF

size: few
J: TRBJ2-5
D: .
V: TRBV5-4
DNA: TGTGCCAGCAGCAATCTTCAAGAGACCCAGTACTTC
CDR3: CASSNLQETQYF

size: .
J: TRBJ1-1
D: .
V: TRBV18
DNA: TGTGCCTCAAGGGAGACTGAAGCTTTCTTT
CDR3: CASRETEAFF

size: once
J: TRBJ2-4
D: .
V: TRBV2
DNA: TGTGCCAGCAGTGAAGGCCCCGGGGTAGTCTCCTACTTC
CDR3: CASSEGPGVVSYF

size: .
J: TRBJ2-7
D: .
V: TRBV2
DNA: TGTGCCAGCAAGGTGACGGGGTCGCAGTACTTC
CDR3: CASKVTGSQYF

size: .
J: TRBJ1-2
D: TRBD1
V: TRBV5-1
DNA: TGCGCCAGCAGCTTGGGGAACAGGGGGCAAGCTAACTATGGCTACACCTTC
CDR3: CASSLGNRGQANYGYTF

size: .
J: TRBJ1-6
D: .
V: TRBV28
DNA: TGTGCCAGCAGCCGAGCAGGGGCGACAAATTCACCCCTCCACTTT
CDR3: CASSRAGATNSPLHF

size: .
J: TRBJ1-4
D: TRBD1
V: TRBV2
DNA: TGTGCCAGCAGTAGGGGACAGCTTAATGAAAAACTGTTTTTT
CDR3: CASSRGQLNEKLFF

size: .
J: TRBJ1-2
D: .
V: TRBV9
DNA: TGTGCCAGCAGCGCCTCTTTGAGTCGCAGGTTTGGCTACACCTTC
CDR3: CASSASLSRRFGYTF

size: .
J: TRBJ1-6
D: TRBD1
V: TRBV5-1
DNA: TGCGCCAGCAGCTTGGGGGACCGCAGGGGGAATTCACCCCTCCACTTT
CDR3: CASSLGDRRGNSPLHF

size: .
J: TRBJ1-2
D: .
V: TRBV5-1
DNA: TGCGCCAGCAGCTTTGCAGGGGACAACCTCTATGGCTACACCTTC
CDR3: CASSFAGDNLYGYTF